The entry below describes one T cell receptor (beta chain). Its matching antigen is unknown. A junction boundary mismatches the germline segment, possibly from a read error. RNA was extracted from bulk tissue without any cell sorting. Distant lung tissue was collected more than 3 cm away from the tumor edge. The CDR3 totals 17 residues. The V gene's germline CDR1 is MNHNY and CDR2 SVGAGI (reference sequence). This entry is derived from a study of tumor and adjacent non-tumor tissue in lung cancer. For the study at large: There were about 12 adenocarcinoma, a couple of squamous cell carcinoma and 1 small cell lung cancer cases. On average, productive TCRbeta reads reached about 4.17 million per sample. General study results and limits: Compared with tumor, normal lung showed significantly lower TCR diversity. Higher tumor TCR diversity was associated with shorter survival.

Three rounds of nested PCR, following a modified ARM-PCR protocol, produced the TCRbeta library. In TCRdb, the multiplex PCR reads were re-called with MiXCR into one record per CDR3 protein. Among approximately 79,000 distinct CDR3 sequences listed, less than 85% were seen once. The J gene is TRBJ2-2, the V gene TRBV6-6; 7 nucleotides line up with TRBD1. The material sequenced was distant non-tumor lung tissue. The sequence was obtained from a man between 65 and 85 years old with non-small cell lung cancer. CDR3 amino acids: CATSYPRRDSKTGELFF. CDR3 DNA: TGTGCCACCAGTTACCCGCGCAGGGACAGCAAGACCGGGGAACTGTTTTTT.